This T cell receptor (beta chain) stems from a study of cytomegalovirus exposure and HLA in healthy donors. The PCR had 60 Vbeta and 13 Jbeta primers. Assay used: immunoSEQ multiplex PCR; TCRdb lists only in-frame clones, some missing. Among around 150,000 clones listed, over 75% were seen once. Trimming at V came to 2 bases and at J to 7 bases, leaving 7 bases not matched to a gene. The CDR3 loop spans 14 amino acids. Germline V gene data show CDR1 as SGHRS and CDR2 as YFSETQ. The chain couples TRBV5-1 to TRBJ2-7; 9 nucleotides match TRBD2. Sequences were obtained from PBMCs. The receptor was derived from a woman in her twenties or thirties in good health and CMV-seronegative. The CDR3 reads CASSFSGGSTEQYF. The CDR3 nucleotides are TGCGCCAGCAGCTTTAGCGGGGGCTCTACGGAGCAGTACTTC.